This TCR beta chain emerged from a study of control samples from healthy donors and cancer patients. This clone has more than one count but fewer than ten. Germline V gene sequence: CDR1 SGHNT, CDR2 YENEEA. This CDR3 spans 15 amino acids. V was clipped by 0 bases and J by 4 bases, with 9 bases between them. Sequencing used immunoSEQ multiplex PCR; TCRdb keeps in-frame clones, though not all of them. This sample has 150,000 or so clones, with around 88% found just once. The specimen sequenced was blood. The chain employs TRBV11-3 and TRBJ2-2; D gene unclear. The TCR originated in a man younger than 35 in good health. The CDR3 spells CASSLEGSGTGELFF. The DNA for the CDR3 is TGTGCCAGCAGCTTAGAAGGGTCGGGCACCGGGGAGCTGTTTTTT.